This TCR beta chain was captured in a study of blood T cell repertoires in COVID-19. Turning to the study itself: Researchers got acute and convalescent COVID-19 samples from the United States, Italy and Spain. Sample material is recorded as cDNA or gDNA derived from T cells, B-cell-depleted T cells, or PBMCs.

Trimming stripped 7 bases from V and 4 bases from J, with 13 bases between. In germline, CDR1 is MNHEY, CDR2 SVGAGI. The CDR3 has 14 residues. A Seattle source enrolled patients during active infection and followed them longitudinally. Authors' methods: The authors estimated nucleated cell counts from reference gene primer amplification. Data came from immunoSEQ multiplex PCR; TCRdb stores just in-frame clones and leaves some out. The DNA gave D and trimming, while V, J and clone size come from that table. The sample holds 150,000 to 200,000 clones, roughly 82% seen once. The rearrangement joins TRBV6-5 to TRBJ2-2; the D gene is possibly TRBD2 (5 bases). The sample consisted of peripheral blood. The TCR originated in a woman aged 60-75 years with COVID-19, enrolled during active disease. This CDR3 is CASNGELSTGELFF. The CDR3 nucleotides are TGTGCCAGCAATGGGGAGTTAAGCACCGGGGAGCTGTTTTTT.